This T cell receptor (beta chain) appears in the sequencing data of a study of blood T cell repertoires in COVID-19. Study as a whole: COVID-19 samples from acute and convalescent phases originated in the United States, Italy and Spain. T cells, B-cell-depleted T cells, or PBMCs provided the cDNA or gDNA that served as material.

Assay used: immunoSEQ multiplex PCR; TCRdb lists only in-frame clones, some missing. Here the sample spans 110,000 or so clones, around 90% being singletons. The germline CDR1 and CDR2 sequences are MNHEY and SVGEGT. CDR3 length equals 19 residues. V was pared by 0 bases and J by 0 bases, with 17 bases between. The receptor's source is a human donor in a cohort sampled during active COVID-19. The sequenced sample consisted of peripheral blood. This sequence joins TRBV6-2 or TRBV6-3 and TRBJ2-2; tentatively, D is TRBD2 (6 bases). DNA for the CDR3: TGTGCCAGCAGTTACTCGACACTAGCAAATGATCCGAACACCGGGGAGCTGTTTTTT. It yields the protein CASSYSTLANDPNTGELFF.